Below, 24 T cell receptor beta chains from the same sample are listed, as sequenced in a study of regulatory T cells in long-lasting Graves disease. Investigators prepared the TCR beta libraries by applying iRepertoire HTBI primers and Arm-PCR of CDR3 regions. TCRdb itself ran the multiplex PCR reads through MiXCR, one entry per CDR3 protein. The sample includes 400,000 to 500,000 distinct CDR3 sequences, less than 20% of them seen just once. Time point reported: newly diagnosed GD, antithyroid drugs for less than 3 months. PBMC RNA was the source of the TCR library. The sample also formed part of further work on T cells in Graves' hyperthyroidism and ophthalmopathy.

This specimen was peripheral blood mononuclear cells (PBMCs), taken at new diagnosis, from a patient treated with antithyroid drugs. The receptors were gathered from a woman between 18 and 30 years old with Graves disease.

This rearrangement joins TRBV10-1 to TRBJ2-1, with TRBD2 matching over 15 bases. The CDR3 has 16 residues. J lost 8 bases, V lost 3 bases, and 5 bases had no gene match. Germline values: CDR1 WNHNN, CDR2 SYGVQD (reference sequence). The chain's CDR3 is CASSDPGLAGGYEQFF. CDR3 coding DNA: TGCGCCAGCAGTGACCCAGGACTAGCGGGAGGGTATGAGCAGTTCTTC.

This clonotype appeared many times. The J gene is TRBJ2-7, the V gene TRBV13, with D perhaps assigned TRBD1 or TRBD2 (6 bases each). Per germline, CDR1 PRHDT and CDR2 FYEKMQ (reference sequence). The CDR3 spans 13 residues. V was cut by 3 bases and J by 5 bases, with 11 bases left in between. The chain's CDR3 is CASSFRGEDEQYF. The CDR3 DNA sequence: TGTGCCAGCAGCTTTAGGGGGGAAGACGAGCAGTACTTC.

Ten or more counts support this clonotype. The genes are TRBV28 and TRBJ2-5, with 10 bases lining up with TRBD1. V gave up 5 bases and J gave up 1 base; unmatched junction bases: 4. The CDR3 loop spans 15 amino acids. The V gene's germline CDR1 is MDHEN and CDR2 SYDVKM. CDR3 bases: TGTGCCAGCAGTGACAGGGGGCGCAGCCAAGAGACCCAGTACTTC. It specifies CASSDRGRSQETQYF.

In its sample, this clonotype was seen many times. The chain has TRBV2 and TRBJ2-1; either TRBD1 or TRBD2 may fit D (5 bases each). The closer fit of TRBJ2-5 to the DNA end suggests the J call may be wrong. The V gene's germline CDR1 is SNHLY and CDR2 FYNNEI. This CDR3 spans 15 amino acids. In DNA, the CDR3 is TGTGCCAGCAGTGGGGGATGGGGGAAACAAGAGACCCAGTACTTC. Amino acids: CASSGGWGKQETQYF.

With respect to this clonotype: Since no conserved phenylalanine or tryptophan closes the CDR3, a read error is the likely cause. V and J are TRBV5-1 and TRBJ1-2; 7 bases fit TRBD1. Per germline, CDR1 SGHRS and CDR2 YFSETQ. The CDR3 is 13 amino acids. The ends lost 1 base at V and 3 bases at J; junction bases unmatched: 0. CDR3 DNA: TGCGCCAGCAGCTTGACAGGGGACTATGGCTACACCCTC. It is translated as CASSLTGDYGYTL.

This clonotype was seen a few times. The gene calls are TRBV7-2 and TRBJ2-1, with 12 bases fitting TRBD2. CDR1 SGHTA and CDR2 FQGNSA come from the germline V gene. The CDR3 totals 24 residues. The ends lost 6 bases at V and 0 bases at J; junction bases unmatched: 27. The CDR3 DNA follows: TGTGCCAGCAGATATAAGGGGCTAGGGACCCGGCCACTAGCGGGAGGCGACTCCTACAATGAGCAGTTCTTC. This gives the protein CASRYKGLGTRPLAGGDSYNEQFF.

Many counts were recorded for this clonotype. CDR3 coding DNA: TGTGCCAGCAGGACCCTGCAAACTGAAGCTTTCTTT. Protein: CASRTLQTEAFF. The chain is built from TRBV12-3 or TRBV12-4 and TRBJ1-1; D gene uncertain. The CDR3 is 12 amino acids. V was trimmed by 6 bases and J by 5 bases, leaving 10 bases between them.

This clonotype came up many times. The rearrangement uses TRBV6-1 and TRBJ2-7; tentative D call: TRBD2 (6 bases). Germline loops: CDR1 MNHNS, CDR2 SASEGT. This CDR3 is built from 12 residues. Trimming removed 7 bases from V and 1 base from J, with 8 bases in between. CDR3 in DNA: TGTGCCAGCACGGGGGTGTCCTACGAGCAGTACTTC. As protein: CASTGVSYEQYF.

A few counts support this clonotype. This chain links TRBV6-1 with TRBJ2-7; 10 nucleotides line up with TRBD1. The CDR3 has 13 residues. The V segment lost 6 bases and the J segment 9 bases; nucleotides outside the gene matches: 8. Germline V gene lookup returns CDR1 MNHNS and CDR2 SASEGT. DNA for the CDR3: TGTGCCAGCAGACAGACAGGGGGCAGCGGGCAGTACTTC. Protein product: CASRQTGGSGQYF.

This clonotype showed up many times. The chain recombines TRBV5-1 with TRBJ2-7; 7 bases match TRBD1. Germline V gene sequence: CDR1 SGHRS, CDR2 YFSETQ. The V and J ends lost 1 base and 12 bases, in that order; junction bases with no gene match: 10. CDR3 length equals 13 residues. The CDR3 reads CASSLRDSRGRYF. As DNA, the CDR3 is TGCGCCAGCAGCTTGCGGGACAGCCGGGGTCGGTACTTC.

The gene calls are TRBV6-1 and TRBJ2-7; D is possibly TRBD1 (6 bases). V gave up 4 bases and J gave up 3 bases, with 13 bases separating them. Germline V gene data show CDR1 as MNHNS and CDR2 as SASEGT. The CDR3 extends over 14 amino acids. The CDR3 loop is CASSVGHKNYEQYF. CDR3 DNA sequence: TGTGCCAGCAGTGTGGGACATAAGAACTACGAGCAGTACTTC.

At least ten counts were recorded for this clonotype. The chain uses TRBV3-1 and TRBJ2-2; TRBD2 matches at 10 bases. CDR3 length: 16 amino acids. CDR1 is LGHDT and CDR2 is YNNKEL in the germline V gene (reference sequence). After removal of 4 bases from V and 3 bases from J, the junction contained 5 bases not matched to a gene. The CDR3 nucleotides are TGTGCCAGCAGCCCAAGCGGGAGGGCCGACACCGGGGAGCTGTTTTTT. Translating it yields CASSPSGRADTGELFF.

This clonotype was counted ten times or more. The V call is TRBV27, the J call TRBJ2-7; D is uncertain. The V gene lost 5 bases and the J gene lost 2 bases, with 7 bases spanning the gap. The CDR3 is made up of 12 amino acids. Per the germline V gene, CDR1 is MNHEY and CDR2 is SMNVEV (reference sequence). The CDR3: CASSASAYEQYF. The CDR3, as DNA: TGTGCCAGCAGTGCAAGTGCCTACGAGCAGTACTTC.

The chain joins TRBV27 to TRBJ2-3, with D tentatively TRBD1 (5 bases). Germline values: CDR1 MNHEY, CDR2 SMNVEV (reference sequence). The CDR3 covers 14 residues. V shed 6 bases and J shed 1 base, with 11 bases lying between them. DNA of the CDR3: TGTGCCAGCAGCGGAATAGGGGGCACAGATACGCAGTATTTT. As protein: CASSGIGGTDTQYF.

The chain uses TRBV29-1 and TRBJ2-3, with 10 bases matching TRBD2. Trimming removed 4 bases from V and 7 bases from J; junction bases left unmatched: 8. Germline assignment: CDR1 SQVTM and CDR2 ANQGSEA. The length of the CDR3 is 14 residues. The CDR3, as DNA: TGCAGCGTTGGGGGGAGCGGGAGGGCTTATACGCAGTATTTT. Its protein is CSVGGSGRAYTQYF.

This clonotype has ten or more counts. The genes are TRBV16 and TRBJ1-5; D ambiguous. Deletions cut 6 bases from V and 2 bases from J, with 8 bases between. The CDR3 is made up of 13 amino acids. Germline CDR1 is KGHSY and CDR2 is FQNENV. The CDR3 DNA reads TGTGCCAGCAGAGCCCGAGGCAATCAGCCCCAGCATTTT. Its translation: CASRARGNQPQHF.

V and J are TRBV4-1 and TRBJ1-2; D might be TRBD1 (6 bases). The CDR3 covers 16 residues. Germline V gene lookup returns CDR1 MGHRA and CDR2 YSYEKL. Deletions cut 0 bases from V and 7 bases from J, with 18 bases between. The CDR3: CASSQEMRQVVSGYTF. The CDR3 region has the DNA TGCGCCAGCAGCCAAGAAATGAGACAGGTAGTTTCTGGCTACACCTTC.

This clonotype was recorded at least ten times. The chain recombines TRBV6-5 with TRBJ1-5; 10 nucleotides agree with TRBD1. Germline CDR1 reads MNHEY; CDR2 reads SVGAGI. This CDR3 is built from 18 residues. Germline trimming cut 2 bases from V and 4 bases from J; bases unmatched to any gene: 11. CDR3 residues: CASSYTRPGQGKNQPQHF. CDR3 sequence (DNA): TGTGCCAGCAGTTACACTAGACCGGGACAGGGGAAGAATCAGCCCCAGCATTTT.

This clonotype was counted at least ten times. The chain has TRBV6-5 and TRBJ2-2; TRBD2 might be the D (6 bases). CDR3 size: 17 residues. Germline-derived CDR1 and CDR2 are MNHEY and SVGAGI. With 2 bases removed from V and 2 bases from J, the gap between germline ends came to 15 bases. The CDR3 sequence is CASSYTKERVNTGELFF. The CDR3 nucleotides read TGTGCCAGCAGTTACACAAAAGAGCGGGTTAACACCGGGGAGCTGTTTTTT.

This clonotype was seen repeatedly, ten times or more. As DNA, the CDR3 is TGTGCCAGCAGCAGAGGACAGGCGGAGACCCAGTACTTC. Translating gives CASSRGQAETQYF. The J gene is TRBJ2-5, the V gene TRBV7-9; the match to TRBD1 covers 7 bases. The CDR3 runs 13 residues. Germline V gene lookup returns CDR1 SEHNR and CDR2 FQNEAQ (reference sequence). The V and J ends lost 5 bases and 5 bases, in that order; junction bases with no gene match: 5.

By proportion, this clonotype is medium-sized. This chain uses TRBV11-2 with TRBJ2-1; perhaps TRBD2 as D (5 bases). The CDR3 consists of 13 residues. V lost 3 bases and J lost 8, with 11 bases in between. CDR1 SGHAT and CDR2 FQNNGV come from the germline V gene. The CDR3 nucleotides are TGTGCCAGCAGCTTGAACAGCGGTGATGAGCAGTTCTTC. This sequence encodes CASSLNSGDEQFF.

This clonotype has at least ten counts. V and J are TRBV2 and TRBJ1-5; the D gene is possibly TRBD1 (6 bases). The CDR3 runs to 14 residues. In germline, CDR1 is SNHLY, CDR2 FYNNEI. Trimming took 6 bases from V and 0 from J, leaving 9 bases between them. The CDR3 reads CASRRQVSNQPQHF. The CDR3 region has the DNA TGTGCCAGCAGGAGACAGGTTAGCAATCAGCCCCAGCATTTT.

The table lists this clonotype with many counts. A much larger clone lies one base from this, so it may be a read error. This rearrangement joins TRBV12-3 or TRBV12-4 to TRBJ2-7; D remains ambiguous. The CDR3 contains 11 residues. With 5 bases removed from V and 3 bases from J, the gap between germline ends came to 5 bases. The CDR3, as DNA: TGTGCCAGCAGTCGCTTCTACGAGCAGTACTTC. Protein product: CASSRFYEQYF.

The rearrangement links TRBV5-1 to TRBJ1-2, with TRBD1 identical over 7 bases. From germline, CDR1 is SGHRS and CDR2 YFSETQ. The CDR3 loop spans 13 amino acids. After removal of 2 bases from V and 3 bases from J, the junction contained 1 base not matched to a gene. The CDR3 nucleotides are TGCGCCAGCAGCTTCGGACAGGACTATGGCTACACCTTC. This codes for CASSFGQDYGYTF.